This T cell receptor beta chain came from a study of blood T cell repertoires in COVID-19 (dated by TCRdb to the early 2020s). Describing the broader study: The collaborator samples originated in the United States, Italy and Spain and spanned the acute and convalescent phases of COVID-19. Samples were obtained from the ongoing ImmuneRACE study (first 160 participants) and from some 1,200 subjects provided by 6 global collaborators. Sample metadata almost always included a de-identified subject ID, COVID-19 status, age in years and sex. The repertoires were released in a freely available public database intended as a resource for research on the immune response to SARS-CoV-2. The prospective study material was composed of cDNA or gDNA derived from T cells, B-cell-depleted T cells, or PBMCs. The dataset comprised deeply sampled blood TCRbeta repertoires from subjects exposed to, actively infected with, or recovered from COVID-19. Where HLA class I and class II types were available, the types were taken from metadata supplied by the sample provider, not from assay-based typing. What the research found in general, with its limitations: The amount of clinical and demographic metadata varied by source and participant and was provided uncurated.

A few counts support this clone. The clone's antigen remains unknown. No quality values exist for individual bases; no much larger clone is one base distant. Participants in the prospective study were aged roughly 18 to 90 years, lived in over 20 United States geographic areas, and enrolled through a virtual design. In the prospective study, participants were assigned to cohorts based on the clinical history participants reported in a screening survey and a study questionnaire. Each participant in the prospective study had whole blood, serum and a nasopharyngeal or oropharyngeal swab collected by mobile phlebotomists. Prospective study participants could optionally give additional blood draws and questionnaires over an approximately 2-month period. Before DNA extraction, blood samples from the prospective study were shipped at room temperature or frozen. TCRbeta CDR3 regions were amplified from genomic DNA using the immunoSEQ Assay, a bias-controlled multiplex PCR. Processing in the source paper ran as follows. The number of nucleated cells in each sample was estimated from the amplification of reference gene primers within the assay. To quantify the absolute abundance of each unique TCRbeta CDR3 rearrangement, sequence reads were collapsed and filtered. For each sample, productive Simpson clonality was calculated by taking the square root of Simpson's diversity index across productive rearrangements. Sourced from immuneACCESS, this table was stored by TCRdb with only in-frame sequences that have V and J called. A share of the clones is absent; for the studies checked, an unresolved V gene accounts for under half, and the remainder has no known explanation. D and trimming come from the DNA, and the V and J calls and clone size come from that table. Counted in this sample were about 170,000 clones; approximately 82% of them appeared once. 3.6% of the sample belongs to the ten largest clones.

Source material: PBMCs or T cells enriched from blood (not recorded which). The sequence came from a woman aged 45 to 65 in a cohort exposed to, infected with or recovered from COVID-19 (not recorded which).

Read as DNA, the sequence is TGTGCCAGCAGCTTCGGTCAGACTAACTCTGGAAACACCATATATTTT. The translation is CASSFGQTNSGNTIYF. This chain joins TRBV5-4 to TRBJ1-3, with no reliable assignment of the D segment. The CDR3 runs 16 residues from the cysteine to the phenylalanine. The kept DNA is CDR3 alone, 48 bases in frame from the first base. CDR1 and CDR2 are drawn from the germline V gene (reference sequence): SGHNT, YYREEE. The V end loses 2 bases and the J end loses 0 bases, and a stretch of 12 bases separates them.